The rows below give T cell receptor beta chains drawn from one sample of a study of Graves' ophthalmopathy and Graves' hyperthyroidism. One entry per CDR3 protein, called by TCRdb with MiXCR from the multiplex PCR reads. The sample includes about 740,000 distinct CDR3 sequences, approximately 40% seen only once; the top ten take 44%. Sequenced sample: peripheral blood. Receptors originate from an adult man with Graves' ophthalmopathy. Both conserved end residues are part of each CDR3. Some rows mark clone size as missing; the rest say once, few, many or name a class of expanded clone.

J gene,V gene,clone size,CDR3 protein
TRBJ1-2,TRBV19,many,CASSIGRNYGYTF
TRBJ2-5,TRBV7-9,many,CASSLDGGGARETQYF
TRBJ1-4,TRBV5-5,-,CASSKDGEKLFF
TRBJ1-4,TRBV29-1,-,CSVEAQGREKLFF
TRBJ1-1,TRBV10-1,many,CASSESPKGDTEAFF
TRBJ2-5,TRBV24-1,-,CATSVAAGGQETQYF
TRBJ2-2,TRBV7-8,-,CASSLGSSRGELFF
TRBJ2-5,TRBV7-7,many,CASGDSQETQYF
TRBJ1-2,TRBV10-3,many,CAISGGLGGPNYGYTF
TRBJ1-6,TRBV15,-,CATSRKTAGPGPYNSPLHF
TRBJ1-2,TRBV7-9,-,CASSLSPMGQGYTF
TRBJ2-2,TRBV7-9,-,CASSLGQGIAGELFF
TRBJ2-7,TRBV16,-,CASSQELASSYEQYF
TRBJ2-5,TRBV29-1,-,CSAQTSGLPQETQYF
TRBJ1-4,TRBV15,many,CATSRDRGQEKLFF
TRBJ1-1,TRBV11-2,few,CASSLGHTGTEAFF